These 2 T cell receptor beta chains were all obtained from the same sample, sequenced in a study of blood T cell repertoires in COVID-19. Sequenced by immunoSEQ multiplex PCR; TCRdb stores in-frame clones only, minus some. The table records fewer than 250,000 clones, about nine tenths of them present only once. Material: peripheral blood. All receptors come from a woman aged 55-69 years with acute or convalescent COVID-19.

The chain's CDR3 is CASSSSDSRYNSPLHF. The CDR3 bases are TGTGCCAGCAGTTCCTCGGACAGTCGCTATAATTCACCCCTCCACTTT. The V call is TRBV6-6, the J call TRBJ1-6, with D possibly TRBD1 on 6 matching bases. Germline-derived CDR1 and CDR2 are MNHNY and SVGAGI (reference sequence). The CDR3 extends over 16 amino acids. The V and J ends lost 4 bases and 3 bases respectively, with 13 bases between them.

The V and J genes are TRBV2 and TRBJ2-7; D remains unclear. Germline values: CDR1 SNHLY, CDR2 FYNNEI. The V and J ends lost 6 bases and 0 bases respectively, with 15 bases between them. The CDR3 is 15 residues long. CDR3 region: CASSDSWARSYEQYF. The CDR3 nucleotides are TGTGCCAGCAGCGATTCCTGGGCACGCTCCTACGAGCAGTACTTC.